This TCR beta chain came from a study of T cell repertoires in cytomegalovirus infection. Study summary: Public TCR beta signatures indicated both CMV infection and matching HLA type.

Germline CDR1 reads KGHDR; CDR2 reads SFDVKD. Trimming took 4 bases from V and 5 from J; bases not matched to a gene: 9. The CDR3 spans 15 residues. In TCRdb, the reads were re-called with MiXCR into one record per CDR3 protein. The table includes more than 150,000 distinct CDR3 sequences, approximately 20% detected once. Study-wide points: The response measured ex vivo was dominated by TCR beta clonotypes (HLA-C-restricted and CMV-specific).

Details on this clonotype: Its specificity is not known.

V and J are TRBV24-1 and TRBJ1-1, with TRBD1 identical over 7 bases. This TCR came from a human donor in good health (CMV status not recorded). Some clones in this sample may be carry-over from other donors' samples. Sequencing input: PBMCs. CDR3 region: CATSDKTGTKTEAFF. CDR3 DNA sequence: TGTGCCACCAGTGACAAGACAGGGACGAAAACTGAAGCTTTCTTT.